This T cell receptor (beta chain) was observed in a study of OX40 agonist ivuxolimab in advanced cancers. After removal of 4 bases from V and 8 bases from J, the junction contained 5 bases not matched to a gene. The CDR3 runs 13 residues. TCRdb's copy holds only in-frame clones and misses some; the assay was immunoSEQ multiplex PCR. The sample comprises over 60,000 clones, approximately 80% of which are singletons, and 6% to 8% rests with the top ten. This TCR came from an adult with an advanced solid tumor such as melanoma, head and neck, liver or kidney cancer. The chain has TRBV5-7 and TRBJ2-1; 8 bases match TRBD2. TRBV5-7 is classed as an ORF, of uncertain function. Sequenced here: CD4+ or CD8+ T cells sorted from blood, sampled in a trial of the OX40 agonist ivuxolimab. Written as DNA, the CDR3 is TGTGCCAGCAGCGGGACTAGTTTTCATGAGCAGTTCTTC. Translating gives CASSGTSFHEQFF.